This entry lists 32 T cell receptor beta chains sequenced from one sample in a study of technical replicates of blood from a few donors. Only in-frame clones appear in the TCRdb table, and some are missing; sequencing was by immunoSEQ multiplex PCR. The sample contains roughly 79,000 clones, roughly 93% of which appear only once. The sequencing sample was made of T cells isolated from PBMCs. These receptors originate from a human donor in good health.

V and J are TRBV2 and TRBJ1-4; no reliable D call. This CDR3 spans 13 amino acids. Germline V gene lookup returns CDR1 SNHLY and CDR2 FYNNEI. The V and J ends lost 9 bases and 0 bases respectively, with 8 bases between them. The CDR3 bases are TGTGCCAGGGCCTTTGCAACTAATGAAAAACTGTTTTTT. Translation: CARAFATNEKLFF.

This chain links TRBV6-1 with TRBJ2-6, with D tentatively TRBD1 (6 bases). CDR1 MNHNS and CDR2 SASEGT come from the germline V gene. This CDR3 has 17 amino acids. Trimming shortened V by 4 bases and J by 2 bases, and 15 bases separated the two germline ends. The CDR3 loop is CASSGTERGTGANVLTF. The CDR3 DNA reads as TGTGCCAGCAGTGGGACAGAAAGAGGAACTGGGGCCAACGTCCTGACTTTC.

This chain joins TRBV7-3 and TRBJ1-2; the D is unclear. V was cut by 0 bases and J by 9 bases, with 8 bases left in between. The CDR3 totals 12 residues. From germline, CDR1 is SGHTA and CDR2 FQGTGA. This chain's CDR3 is CASSLTGVSYTF. The CDR3 DNA sequence: TGTGCCAGCAGCTTAACAGGAGTAAGCTACACCTTC.

The chain uses TRBV14 and TRBJ2-1; 12 bases are shared with TRBD2. Germline values: CDR1 SGHDN, CDR2 FVKESK. The length of the CDR3 is 19 residues. After removal of 0 bases from V and 5 bases from J, the junction contained 11 bases not matched to a gene. CDR3 sequence reads: CASSQDRGIGLAGNNEQFF. The DNA for the CDR3 is TGTGCCAGCAGCCAAGATCGGGGAATTGGACTAGCGGGAAACAATGAGCAGTTCTTC.

V usage is TRBV11-2 and J usage is TRBJ2-5, with a tentative D call TRBD1 (6 bases). The CDR3 is made up of 14 amino acids. With 5 bases removed from V and 5 bases from J, the gap between germline ends came to 15 bases. Germline CDR1 and CDR2: SGHAT and FQNNGV. The CDR3 protein is CASSQTGLRETQYF. As DNA, the CDR3 is TGTGCCAGCAGCCAGACAGGTTTGAGGGAGACCCAGTACTTC.

The chain is built from TRBV10-2 and TRBJ2-1; 11 nucleotides agree with TRBD2. Losses at the gene ends were 9 bases for V and 7 bases for J; bases not matched to a gene: 8. This CDR3 region has 14 residues. Germline CDR1 is WSHSY and CDR2 is SAAADI. This CDR3 is CASDSGRAGNEQFF. CDR3 nucleotides: TGCGCCAGTGATAGCGGGAGGGCCGGAAATGAGCAGTTCTTC.

This clone was seen once. V and J are TRBV6-1 and TRBJ1-2; 7 bases are a match to TRBD1. V dropped 4 bases and J dropped 5; count of bases not matched to a gene: 10. Germline CDR1 reads MNHNS; CDR2 reads SASEGT. The CDR3 extends over 15 amino acids. This CDR3 is CASSADREIPYGYTF. The CDR3 region has the DNA TGTGCCAGCAGTGCAGACAGGGAGATCCCGTATGGCTACACCTTC.

This sequence joins TRBV28 and TRBJ1-5; D is ambiguous. There are 16 residues in the CDR3. Trimming took off 8 bases at V and 5 bases at J, with 22 bases between the two ends. Germline values: CDR1 MDHEN, CDR2 SYDVKM. The CDR3: CASAQVEMGGDQPQHF. The CDR3 region has the DNA TGTGCCAGCGCCCAGGTAGAAATGGGAGGTGATCAGCCCCAGCATTTT.

This rearrangement joins TRBV5-1 to TRBJ2-7, with TRBD1 matching over 8 bases. Germline-derived CDR1 and CDR2 are SGHRS and YFSETQ. V shed 4 bases, J shed 5 bases, and the junction held 14 bases outside the gene matches. This CDR3 spans 16 amino acids. The CDR3 here is CASSIDPDRASHEQYF. CDR3 sequence (DNA): TGCGCCAGCAGCATCGACCCGGACAGGGCAAGTCACGAGCAGTACTTC.

J is TRBJ1-1 and V is TRBV10-3, with a weak D call TRBD1 (5 bases). The CDR3 sequence is 14 residues long. Deletions cut 2 bases from V and 11 bases from J, with 18 bases between. Germline V gene sequence: CDR1 ENHRY, CDR2 SYGVKD. CDR3 region: CAISEASVGGEAFF. In nucleotides, the CDR3 is TGTGCCATCAGTGAGGCTAGCGTTGGGGGTGAGGCTTTCTTT.

The chain recombines TRBV29-1 with TRBJ1-2; 7 nucleotides align to TRBD1. Trimming at V came to 3 bases and at J to 5 bases, leaving 9 bases not matched to a gene. The CDR3 loop spans 14 amino acids. Germline V gene lookup returns CDR1 SQVTM and CDR2 ANQGSEA. The CDR3, as DNA: TGCAGCGTTGAGACCAGACAGGGTGGTTATGGCTACACCTTC. It codes for CSVETRQGGYGYTF.

In its sample, this clone was seen once. V is TRBV5-1 and J is TRBJ2-7; weak D call: TRBD2 (5 bases). The germline CDR1 and CDR2 sequences are SGHRS and YFSETQ. The V gene lost 3 bases and the J gene lost 0 bases, with 13 bases spanning the gap. The CDR3 runs to 15 residues. For the CDR3, the DNA is TGCGCCAGCAGCTCCCCAGGAGGCCCCTCCTACGAGCAGTACTTC. Translation: CASSSPGGPSYEQYF.

This sequence joins TRBV15 and TRBJ1-3; a weak D match, TRBD1 (6 bases). The CDR3 has 18 amino acids. With 1 base removed from V and 7 bases from J, the gap between germline ends came to 23 bases. CDR1 LNHNV and CDR2 YYDKDF come from the germline V gene (reference sequence). The CDR3 DNA reads TGTGCCACCAGCAGAGCGAGGGACATCAGAGGTTCTTGGAACACCATATATTTT. It is translated as CATSRARDIRGSWNTIYF.

J is TRBJ2-3 and V is TRBV28, with TRBD1 matching 12 bases. Germline loops: CDR1 MDHEN, CDR2 SYDVKM. V dropped 5 bases and J dropped 4; count of bases not matched to a gene: 4. The CDR3 length is 15 residues. CDR3 loop: CASSRDRGPSDTQYF. The CDR3 coding sequence is TGTGCCAGCAGTAGGGACAGGGGGCCATCAGATACGCAGTATTTT. Supplemented by reference TRBV28 and TRBJ2-3, the full variable domain reads DVKVTQSSRYLVKRTGEKVFLECVQDMDHENMFWYRQDPGLGLRLIYFSYDVKMKEKGDIPEGYSVSREKKERFSLILESASTNQTSMYLCASSRDRGPSDTQYFGPGTRLTVL.

A few counts support this clone. The chain combines TRBV7-6 with TRBJ1-1, with TRBD1 identical over 7 bases. Germline lookup yields CDR1 SGHVS and CDR2 FNYEAQ. V trimming: 5 bases; J trimming: 3 bases; junction bases outside the gene matches: 9. The CDR3 covers 15 residues. CDR3 in DNA: TGTGCCAGCAGCCCGGAGGGGGCGCCTCACACTGAAGCTTTCTTT. Translated: CASSPEGAPHTEAFF.

V and J are TRBV7-8 and TRBJ2-7; TRBD2 might be the D (5 bases). V lost 1 base and J 0 bases, leaving 10 bases between the germline ends. This CDR3 contains 15 residues. The germline gives CDR1 SGHVS, CDR2 FQNEAQ. CDR3 region: CASSLVDGVSYEQYF. The CDR3 DNA reads as TGTGCCAGCAGCTTAGTGGACGGGGTCTCCTACGAGCAGTACTTC.

The chain combines TRBV28 with TRBJ2-7, with a tentative D call TRBD1 (6 bases). Germline CDR1 and CDR2: MDHEN and SYDVKM. The CDR3 runs to 14 residues. V gave up 3 bases and J gave up 1 base, with 10 bases separating them. CDR3 nucleotide sequence: TGTGCCAGCAGTTTGGCAGGGGATTCCTACGAGCAGTACTTC. Its translation: CASSLAGDSYEQYF.

The chain carries TRBV7-9 and TRBJ1-2; 7 bases fit TRBD1. This CDR3 is built from 15 residues. Germline V gene sequence: CDR1 SEHNR, CDR2 FQNEAQ (reference sequence). V was clipped by 5 bases and J by 3 bases; unmatched bases: 9. DNA for the CDR3: TGTGCCAGCAGCCGGACAGGTATATTTTACTATGGCTACACCTTC. Translation: CASSRTGIFYYGYTF.

The chain recombines TRBV4-2 with TRBJ2-1; TRBD2 is a possible D gene (5 bases). This CDR3 is built from 17 residues. Trimming removed 0 bases from V and 0 bases from J, with 12 bases in between. The V gene's germline CDR1 is LGHNA and CDR2 YNFKEQ. The CDR3 reads CASSQDRGHSSYNEQFF. DNA of the CDR3: TGTGCCAGCAGCCAAGATCGCGGGCACAGCTCCTACAATGAGCAGTTCTTC.

This clone was picked up a small number of times. V usage is TRBV30 and J usage is TRBJ1-1; perhaps TRBD1 as D (6 bases). Per the germline V gene, CDR1 is GTSNPN and CDR2 is SVGIG (reference sequence). This CDR3 comprises 13 residues. V was shortened by 4 bases and J by 5 bases, with 14 bases between the two germline ends. CDR3 sequence reads: CAWILGRGTEAFF. The CDR3 bases are TGTGCCTGGATCTTGGGCAGGGGAACTGAAGCTTTCTTT.

The chain joins TRBV19 to TRBJ2-7, with D maybe TRBD1 (7 bases). The CDR3 totals 17 residues. Germline V gene sequence: CDR1 LNHDA, CDR2 SQIVND (reference sequence). V lost 4 bases and J lost 2, with 21 bases in between. CDR3 coding DNA: TGTGCCAGTAGTAGTCAGGGGGGCGCGAGCAGAGCCTACGAGCAGTACTTC. Amino acids: CASSSQGGASRAYEQYF.

The sample holds a few counts of this clone. The rearrangement uses TRBV15 and TRBJ2-1, with D perhaps TRBD2 (6 bases). V lost 0 bases, J lost 6 bases, and 12 bases lay in between. The CDR3 totals 15 residues. Germline lookup yields CDR1 LNHNV and CDR2 YYDKDF (reference sequence). The CDR3 loop reads CATSRDDGSGNEQFF. The CDR3 region has the DNA TGTGCCACCAGCAGAGACGACGGTAGCGGCAATGAGCAGTTCTTC.

This chain uses TRBV9 with TRBJ1-2; maybe TRBD1 (6 bases). V shed 3 bases and J shed 2 bases, with 17 bases lying between them. Germline V gene lookup returns CDR1 SGDLS and CDR2 YYNGEE. The CDR3 length is 16 residues. CDR3 nucleotides: TGTGCCAGCAGCGGCGACAGGAGTGAACTAAACTATGGCTACACCTTC. This codes for CASSGDRSELNYGYTF.

The genes are TRBV27 and TRBJ2-7; D is undetermined. The V end was cut by 2 bases, the J end by 4 bases, with 12 bases between. CDR3 length: 14 amino acids. Per the germline V gene, CDR1 is MNHEY and CDR2 is SMNVEV (reference sequence). The CDR3 DNA is TGTGCCAGCAGTTTACGCGGATTAGGTTACGAGCAGTACTTC. It is translated as CASSLRGLGYEQYF.

The count of this clone is one. The rearrangement uses TRBV7-3 and TRBJ1-2; D possibly corresponds to TRBD1 (6 bases). Deletions cut 5 bases from V and 4 bases from J, with 26 bases between. CDR3 size: 18 residues. Germline V lookup: CDR1 SGHTA, CDR2 FQGTGA. CDR3 region: CASSPAGGRTVFGYGYTF. In DNA form, the CDR3 reads TGTGCCAGCAGCCCCGCGGGGGGGCGAACAGTTTTCGGCTATGGCTACACCTTC.

V is TRBV2 and J is TRBJ2-5; TRBD2 might be the D (6 bases). This CDR3 is 12 amino acids long. V gave up 6 bases and J gave up 5 bases, with 10 bases separating them. Germline values: CDR1 SNHLY, CDR2 FYNNEI. The CDR3 region is CASRSGDETQYF. Here the CDR3 DNA reads TGTGCCAGCAGGTCGGGAGACGAGACCCAGTACTTC. The entire variable domain, with the rest obtained from reference TRBV2 and TRBJ2-5, is as follows: EPEVTQTPSHQVTQMGQEVILRCVPISNHLYFYWYRQILGQKVEFLVSFYNNEISEKSEIFDDQFSVERPDGSNFTLKIRSTKLEDSAMYFCASRSGDETQYFGPGTRLLVL.

The chain uses TRBV9 and TRBJ1-2; D remains ambiguous. V lost 0 bases, J lost 8 bases, and 8 bases lay in between. Germline V lookup: CDR1 SGDLS, CDR2 YYNGEE. The CDR3 has 12 residues. CDR3 sequence (DNA): TGTGCCAGCAGCGTAGACGGAGACGGCTACACCTTC. Its translation: CASSVDGDGYTF.

This chain's CDR3 is CASSYGTSVYEQYF. The CDR3, as DNA: TGTGCCAGCAGTTACGGGACTAGCGTCTACGAGCAGTACTTC. The chain joins TRBV27 to TRBJ2-7, with 10 nucleotides matching TRBD2. The J segment lost 3 bases and the V segment lost 4 bases, leaving 3 bases of the junction unmatched. This CDR3 is built from 14 residues. The germline V gene has CDR1 MNHEY and CDR2 SMNVEV (reference sequence).

This clone was counted a single time. The J gene is TRBJ2-7, the V gene TRBV19, with 9 bases fitting TRBD1. Germline CDR1 and CDR2: LNHDA and SQIVND (reference sequence). The CDR3 loop spans 14 amino acids. Trimming at V came to 9 bases and at J to 5 bases, leaving 11 bases not matched to a gene. The CDR3 here is CASSPGQGLHEQYF. The CDR3 DNA follows: TGTGCCAGCTCTCCGGGACAGGGTCTCCACGAGCAGTACTTC.

The rearrangement links TRBV5-4 to TRBJ2-7, with TRBD1 matching over 9 bases. With V trimmed by 4 bases and J by 0 bases, 8 bases remained unmatched. The germline V gene encodes CDR1 SGHNT and CDR2 YYREEE (reference sequence). The CDR3 is 16 amino acids. The CDR3 loop is CASSPSATGGSYEQYF. The CDR3, as DNA: TGTGCCAGCAGCCCGTCGGCGACAGGGGGCTCCTACGAGCAGTACTTC.

The J gene is TRBJ2-5, the V gene TRBV18; the match to TRBD1 covers 10 bases. CDR1 is KGHSH and CDR2 is LQKENI in the germline V gene. Trimming cost V 3 bases and J 4 bases; bases outside gene matches: 2. The CDR3 has 14 amino acids. CDR3 in amino acids: CASSPWDRGETQYF. The CDR3 DNA is TGTGCCAGCTCACCGTGGGACAGGGGAGAGACCCAGTACTTC. Looking up the rest from reference TRBV18 and TRBJ2-5 gives the full variable domain: NAGVMQNPRHLVRRRGQEARLRCSPMKGHSHVYWYRQLPEEGLKFMVYLQKENIIDESGMPKERFSAEFPKEGPSILRIQQVVRGDSAAYFCASSPWDRGETQYFGPGTRLLVL.

V gene TRBV23-1 combines with J gene TRBJ2-6; 8 bases are shared with TRBD1. TRBV23-1 is assigned to the ORF class and has an uncertain function. The CDR3 length is 19 residues. Trimming took 2 bases from V and 0 from J; bases not matched to a gene: 9. This chain's CDR3 is CASSQRRGQALSGANVLTF. CDR3 nucleotides: TGCGCCAGCAGTCAACGGAGGGGACAGGCGCTCTCTGGGGCCAACGTCCTGACTTTC.